The 5 T cell receptor beta chains reported below all come from one sample, sequenced in a study of cytomegalovirus exposure and HLA in healthy donors. The PCR employed 60 Vbeta primers together with 13 Jbeta primers. Repertoires were generated with immunoSEQ multiplex PCR, while TCRdb's copy carries only in-frame clones and drops some. This table holds under 150,000 clones, around 86% found once. What was sequenced was PBMCs. These receptor sequences come from a woman aged 30 to 39 in good health and CMV-seronegative.

The CDR3 sequence: CASSQEAPSTDTQYF. CDR3 sequence (DNA): TGTGCCAGCAGCCAAGAAGCTCCTAGCACAGATACGCAGTATTTT. The chain uses TRBV14 and TRBJ2-3; D uncertain. Between the trimmed V and J ends, which lost 0 bases and 0 bases, there was a span of 7 bases. CDR3 length: 15 residues. From germline, CDR1 is SGHDN and CDR2 FVKESK.

This chain uses TRBV30 with TRBJ2-7; D is undetermined. In germline, CDR1 is GTSNPN, CDR2 SVGIG (reference sequence). This CDR3 is 11 amino acids long. V was trimmed by 8 bases and J by 4 bases, leaving 12 bases between them. CDR3 DNA sequence: TGTGCCGGTCTCGTGGCTTACGAGCAGTACTTC. This encodes CAGLVAYEQYF.

This clone came up a few times. The chain carries TRBV4-3 and TRBJ2-1; a weak D match, TRBD2 (5 bases). The CDR3 extends over 20 amino acids. V was trimmed by 0 bases and J by 1 base, leaving 22 bases between them. Germline lookup yields CDR1 LGHNA and CDR2 YSLEER. CDR3 coding DNA: TGCGCCAGCAGCCAAGATTTTAAATGGTGGGAGAAGTGGTCCTACAATGAGCAGTTCTTC. It specifies CASSQDFKWWEKWSYNEQFF.

A few counts support this clone. The chain links TRBV2 to TRBJ2-2, with D uncertain. Per the germline V gene, CDR1 is SNHLY and CDR2 is FYNNEI. The CDR3 contains 13 residues. V was trimmed by 4 bases and J by 2 bases, leaving 5 bases between them. The CDR3 DNA reads as TGTGCCAGCAGTGGTCAAAACACCGGGGAGCTGTTTTTT. It is translated as CASSGQNTGELFF.

The chain combines TRBV27 with TRBJ1-6, with 11 bases lining up with TRBD1. Germline lookup yields CDR1 MNHEY and CDR2 SMNVEV (reference sequence). The CDR3 extends over 17 amino acids. V was clipped by 4 bases and J by 6 bases; unmatched bases: 8. The CDR3 region is CASSSYPGQGANSPLHF. The CDR3 nucleotides are TGTGCCAGCAGTTCATATCCAGGACAGGGGGCTAATTCACCCCTCCACTTT.